This is a list of T cell receptor beta chains from one sample in a study of PD-1 blockade in classical Hodgkin lymphoma. This table comes from immunoSEQ multiplex PCR, and its TCRdb copy is limited to in-frame clones, with some not included. This sample has roughly 96,000 clones, with nearly 90% found just once. The sequenced sample was peripheral blood mononuclear cells (PBMCs), obtained before the second cycle of nivolumab. All receptors derive from a human donor with classical Hodgkin lymphoma. The CDR3 runs from the conserved cysteine through the conserved F or W. D genes are given only for firm matches. Some rows have no size entry. The others give once, few or many, or a class for an expanded clone.

>TRBV7-8|TRBJ2-3|TRBD2|NA
TGTGCCAGCAGCTTTCAAGCGGGAGACCCAGATACGCAGTATTTT
CASSFQAGDPDTQYF
>TRBV9|TRBJ2-5|TRBD2|NA
TGTGCCAGCAGCGTAGTGTCTAGCGGCCGTGGGCCCCAAGAGACCCAGTACTTC
CASSVVSSGRGPQETQYF
>TRBV27|TRBJ1-2|NA|few
TGTGCCAGCAGTCACAAACAGGGATTGGTTGGCTACACCTTC
CASSHKQGLVGYTF
>TRBV6-5|TRBJ2-5|NA|NA
TGTGCCAGCAGACAAACCGGGAAAGCAGAGACCCAGTACTTC
CASRQTGKAETQYF
>TRBV9|TRBJ2-1|TRBD2|NA
TGTGCCAGCAGCGTAGAGGGACTAGCGGGAGTTTACAATGAGCAGTTCTTC
CASSVEGLAGVYNEQFF
>TRBV27|TRBJ2-7|TRBD2|NA
TGTGCCAGCAGCCTAACGGCTAGCGGAACCTACGAGCAGTACTTC
CASSLTASGTYEQYF
>TRBV19|TRBJ2-7|TRBD1|NA
TGTGCCAGTAGTAGTTGGACAGGGGCCTACGAGCAGTACTTC
CASSSWTGAYEQYF
>TRBV29-1|TRBJ2-7|TRBD1|NA
TGCAGCGTTGCTCGGACAGGGTCCTACGAGCAGTACTTC
CSVARTGSYEQYF
>TRBV13|TRBJ2-3|NA|NA
TGTGCCAGCAGCTTAGGCCGCAGGGAAGGAACGCAGTATTTT
CASSLGRREGTQYF
>TRBV4-1|TRBJ1-2|NA|NA
TGCGCCAGCAGCCAAGAGGGGACAAGGCCCTTTTATGGCTACACCTTC
CASSQEGTRPFYGYTF
>TRBV5-5|TRBJ2-7|TRBD2|NA
TGTGCCAGCAGCCCGGGACTAGCGGGAGAGCAGTACTTC
CASSPGLAGEQYF
>TRBV10-1|TRBJ2-3|TRBD2|NA
TGCGCCAGCAGTGAGGCTAGCGGCAACACAGATACGCAGTATTTT
CASSEASGNTDTQYF
>TRBV29-1|TRBJ2-7|TRBD1|NA
TGCAGCGTAACAGGGGGAGGCTACGAGCAGTACTTC
CSVTGGGYEQYF
>TRBV4-2|TRBJ2-3|TRBD2|NA
TGTGCCAGCAGCCAAGCGGGGGGGGACACAGATACGCAGTATTTT
CASSQAGGDTDTQYF
>TRBV4-2|TRBJ2-7|TRBD1|NA
TGTGCCAGCAGCCAAGTACTGACAGGGCAATCCTACGAGCAGTACTTC
CASSQVLTGQSYEQYF
>TRBV4-2|TRBJ2-1|NA|NA
TGTGCCAGCAGCCAAGACGGGGTCTACAATGAGCAGTTCTTC
CASSQDGVYNEQFF
>TRBV5-4|TRBJ2-6|NA|NA
TGTGCCAGCAGCGAAACAGCCTCTGGGGCCAACGTCCTGACTTTC
CASSETASGANVLTF
>TRBV5-4|TRBJ1-2|NA|NA
TGTGCCAGCAGCTTTCCGCAGGGTGAGCTGGGCTACACCTTC
CASSFPQGELGYTF
>TRBV20-1|TRBJ2-7|NA|NA
TGCAGTGCTAGAGTAGACGAGCAGTACTTC
CSARVDEQYF
>TRBV27|TRBJ2-3|NA|once
TGTGCCAGCAGTTTGGGGGTCACAGATACGCAGTATTTT
CASSLGVTDTQYF
>TRBV7-9|TRBJ1-3|NA|NA
TGTGCCAGCAGCCCGCTAACCCGACCAGGAAACACCATATATTTT
CASSPLTRPGNTIYF
>TRBV7-9|TRBJ2-7|NA|NA
TGTGCCAGCAGCCAAAACAGGGCCAGCTCCTACGAGCAGTACTTC
CASSQNRASSYEQYF
>TRBV19|TRBJ1-1|TRBD1|once
TGTGCCAGTAGTCCACAGGGGCAAGAGGCTTTCTTT
CASSPQGQEAFF
>TRBV28|TRBJ2-7|TRBD2|NA
TGTGCCAGCAGACCTGCTAGCGGTCCCTACGAGCAGTACTTC
CASRPASGPYEQYF
>TRBV19|TRBJ1-4|TRBD1|NA
TGTGCCAGTAGTATTGACAGGGGTGGTGAAAAACTGTTTTTT
CASSIDRGGEKLFF
>TRBV6-1|TRBJ1-3|NA|NA
TGTGCCAGCAGTGAAGCGTGGACCTCTGGACCTGGCTCTGGAAACACCATATATTTT
CASSEAWTSGPGSGNTIYF
>TRBV30|TRBJ2-1|NA|NA
TGTGCCTGGAGTGTATTCTGGGGGGCGCTTGCGGACAGTTGGCGATACAATGAGCAGTTCTTC
CAWSVFWGALADSWRYNEQFF
>TRBV28|TRBJ2-1|TRBD2|NA
TGTGCCAGCACCCAACCCATGAGCGGGGACCTACTGCGCAATGAGCAGTTCTTC
CASTQPMSGDLLRNEQFF
>TRBV27|TRBJ2-7|NA|many
TGTGCCAGCAGTTTGAGCCCCGCCTACGAGCAGTACTTC
CASSLSPAYEQYF
>TRBV28|TRBJ1-1|NA|NA
TGTGCCAGCAGTTTGCAGGGAAGACGAAACACTGAAGCTTTCTTT
CASSLQGRRNTEAFF
>TRBV6-1|TRBJ2-5|NA|NA
TGTGCCAGCAGTGGCCAGGGTCGGGAGACCCAGTACTTC
CASSGQGRETQYF
>TRBV6-1|TRBJ2-6|NA|NA
TGTGCCAGCAGAGAGGGATTGTTCCTGACTTTC
CASREGLFLTF
>TRBV11-3|TRBJ2-1|TRBD2|NA
TGTGCCAGCAGCCACACTAGCGGGAGGATCCCGCATGAGCAGTTCTTC
CASSHTSGRIPHEQFF
>TRBV27|TRBJ2-3|NA|NA
TGTGCCAGCAGTCCCCAAGCTCCGGGGTGGGGGGAAAGCACAGATACGCAGTATTTT
CASSPQAPGWGESTDTQYF
>TRBV28|TRBJ1-4|TRBD1|NA
TGTGCCAGCAGTCGACAGGGGCAAAGTGAAAAACTGTTTTTT
CASSRQGQSEKLFF
>TRBV5-1|TRBJ2-5|NA|NA
TGCGCCAGCAGCTTAGCGGTCCCCCCGGAGACCCAGTACTTC
CASSLAVPPETQYF
>TRBV6-6|TRBJ2-2|NA|NA
TGTGCCAGCAGTTTTCCGGGAAACACCGGGGAGCTGTTTTTT
CASSFPGNTGELFF
>TRBV6-1|TRBJ1-2|TRBD1|NA
TGTGCCAGCACCGACAGGGTCGGCTACACCTTC
CASTDRVGYTF
>TRBV5-1|TRBJ2-2|NA|NA
TGCGCCAGCAGCCCGAAGGGCCAGGCCCCGAACACCGGGGAGCTGTTTTTT
CASSPKGQAPNTGELFF
>TRBV18|TRBJ2-3|TRBD2|once
TGTGCCAGCTCATTGACTAGCGGCACGCAGTATTTT
CASSLTSGTQYF
>TRBV13|TRBJ1-2|TRBD1|NA
TGTGCCAGCAGCCCCGCCGGGACAGGGATCTATAGCTACACCTTC
CASSPAGTGIYSYTF
>TRBV13|TRBJ2-3|TRBD2|NA
TGTGCCAGCAGCCCGATAGCGGGAGGGTTCGCAGATACGCAGTATTTT
CASSPIAGGFADTQYF
>TRBV6-6|TRBJ2-1|NA|NA
TGTGCCAGCTCCCCTGACCCCTCCTACAATGAGCAGTTCTTC
CASSPDPSYNEQFF
>TRBV9|TRBJ2-5|TRBD2|once
TGTGCCAGCAATCTGGGAGGGTTTCAAGAGACCCAGTACTTC
CASNLGGFQETQYF
>TRBV4-2|TRBJ2-5|NA|once
TGTGCCAGCAGCCAAGATCTATACGGTCCCGGGACCCAGTACTTC
CASSQDLYGPGTQYF
>TRBV10-3|TRBJ2-3|NA|NA
TGTGCCATCAGTGAGGGGCGGAGCCTCACAGATACGCAGTATTTT
CAISEGRSLTDTQYF